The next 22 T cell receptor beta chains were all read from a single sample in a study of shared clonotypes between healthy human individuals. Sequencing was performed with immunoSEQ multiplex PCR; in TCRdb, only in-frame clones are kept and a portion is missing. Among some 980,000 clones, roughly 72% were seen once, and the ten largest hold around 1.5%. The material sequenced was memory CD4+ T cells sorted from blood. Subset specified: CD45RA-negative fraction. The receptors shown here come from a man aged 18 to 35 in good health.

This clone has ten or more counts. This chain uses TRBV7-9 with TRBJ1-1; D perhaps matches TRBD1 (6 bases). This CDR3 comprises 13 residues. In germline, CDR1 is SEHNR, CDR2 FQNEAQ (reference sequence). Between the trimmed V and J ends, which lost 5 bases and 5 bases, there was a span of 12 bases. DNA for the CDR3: TGTGCCAGCAGCCGACTACAGGGAACTGAAGCTTTCTTT. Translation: CASSRLQGTEAFF. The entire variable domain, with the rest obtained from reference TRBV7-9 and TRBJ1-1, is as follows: DTGVSQNPRHKITKRGQNVTFRCDPISEHNRLYWYRQTLGQGPEFLTYFQNEAQLEKSRLLSDRFSAERPKGSFSTLEIQRTEQGDSAMYLCASSRLQGTEAFFGQGTRLTVV.

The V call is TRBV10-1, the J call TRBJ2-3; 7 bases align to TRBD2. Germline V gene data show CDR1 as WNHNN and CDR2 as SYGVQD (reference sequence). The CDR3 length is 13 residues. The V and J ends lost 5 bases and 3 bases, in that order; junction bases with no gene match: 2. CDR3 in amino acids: CASSRGVTDTQYF. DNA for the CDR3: TGCGCCAGCAGTCGGGGGGTTACAGATACGCAGTATTTT.

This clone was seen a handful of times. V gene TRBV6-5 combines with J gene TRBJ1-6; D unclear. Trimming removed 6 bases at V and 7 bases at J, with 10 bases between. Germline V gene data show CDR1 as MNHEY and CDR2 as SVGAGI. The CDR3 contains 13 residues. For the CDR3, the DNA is TGTGCCAGCAGCCAGGACGGGAATTCACCCCTCCACTTT. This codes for CASSQDGNSPLHF.

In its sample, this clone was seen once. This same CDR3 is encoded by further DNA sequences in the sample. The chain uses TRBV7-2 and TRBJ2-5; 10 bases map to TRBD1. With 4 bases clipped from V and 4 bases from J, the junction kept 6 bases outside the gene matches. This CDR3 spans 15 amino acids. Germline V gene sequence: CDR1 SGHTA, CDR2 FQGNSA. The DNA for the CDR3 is TGTGCCAGCAGCTCGGGACAGGGGAAGGGAGAGACCCAGTACTTC. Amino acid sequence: CASSSGQGKGETQYF. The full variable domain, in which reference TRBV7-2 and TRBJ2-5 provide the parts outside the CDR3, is GAGVSQSPSNKVTEKGKDVELRCDPISGHTALYWYRQSLGQGLEFLIYFQGNSAPDKSGLPSDRFSAERTGGSVSTLTIQRTQQEDSAVYLCASSSGQGKGETQYFGPGTRLLVL.

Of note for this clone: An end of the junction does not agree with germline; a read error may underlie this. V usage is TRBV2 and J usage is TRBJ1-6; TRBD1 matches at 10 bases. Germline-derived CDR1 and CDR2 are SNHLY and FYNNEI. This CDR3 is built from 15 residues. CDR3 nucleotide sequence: TGTGCCAGCAGGGAAGACAGGGGGCCTGATTCACCCCTCCACTTT. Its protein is CASREDRGPDSPLHF.

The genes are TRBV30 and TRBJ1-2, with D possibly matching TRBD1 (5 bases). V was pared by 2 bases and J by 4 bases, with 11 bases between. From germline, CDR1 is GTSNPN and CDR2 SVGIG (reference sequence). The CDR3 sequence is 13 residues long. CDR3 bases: TGTGCCTGGAGTTCCTTCGGGGCCTATGGCTACACCTTC. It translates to CAWSSFGAYGYTF.

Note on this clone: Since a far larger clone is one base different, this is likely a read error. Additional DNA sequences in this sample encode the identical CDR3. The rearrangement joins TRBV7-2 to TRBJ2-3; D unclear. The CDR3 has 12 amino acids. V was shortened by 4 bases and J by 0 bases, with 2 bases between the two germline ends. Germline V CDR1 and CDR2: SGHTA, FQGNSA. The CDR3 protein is CASSSSTDTQYF. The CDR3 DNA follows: TGTGCCAGCAGCTCTAGCACAGATACGCAGTATTTT.

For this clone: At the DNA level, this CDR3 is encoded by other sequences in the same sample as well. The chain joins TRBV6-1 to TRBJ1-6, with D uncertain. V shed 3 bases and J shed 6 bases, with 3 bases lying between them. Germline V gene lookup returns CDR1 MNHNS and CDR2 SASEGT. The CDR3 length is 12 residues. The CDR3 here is CASSDVNSPLHF. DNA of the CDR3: TGTGCCAGCAGTGACGTTAATTCACCCCTCCACTTT.

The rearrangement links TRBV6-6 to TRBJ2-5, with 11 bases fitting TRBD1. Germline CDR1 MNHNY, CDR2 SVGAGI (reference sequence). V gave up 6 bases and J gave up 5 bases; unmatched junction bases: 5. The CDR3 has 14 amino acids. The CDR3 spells CASRGQGAGETQYF. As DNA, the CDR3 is TGTGCCAGCAGAGGACAGGGGGCGGGGGAGACCCAGTACTTC.

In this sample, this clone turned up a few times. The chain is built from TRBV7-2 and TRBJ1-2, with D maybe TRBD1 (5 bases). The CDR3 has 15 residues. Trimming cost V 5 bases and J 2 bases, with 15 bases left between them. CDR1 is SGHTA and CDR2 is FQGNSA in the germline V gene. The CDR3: CASSRGDRDNYGYTF. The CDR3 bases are TGTGCCAGCAGCCGCGGGGACCGGGACAACTATGGCTACACCTTC.

This chain's CDR3 is CASSYLGPASNQPQHF. The CDR3, as DNA: TGTGCCAGCAGCTACCTGGGCCCTGCTAGCAATCAGCCCCAGCATTTT. The gene calls are TRBV11-3 and TRBJ1-5; D is ambiguous. The CDR3 spans 16 residues. V lost 4 bases to trimming and J lost 0 bases, with 13 bases between them. Germline CDR1 reads SGHNT; CDR2 reads YENEEA.

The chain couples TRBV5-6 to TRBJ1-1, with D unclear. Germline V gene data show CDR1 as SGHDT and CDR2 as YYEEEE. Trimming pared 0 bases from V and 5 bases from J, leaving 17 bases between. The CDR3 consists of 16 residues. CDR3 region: CASSLGLEWARTEAFF. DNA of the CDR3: TGTGCCAGCAGCTTGGGCCTCGAGTGGGCGAGGACTGAAGCTTTCTTT.

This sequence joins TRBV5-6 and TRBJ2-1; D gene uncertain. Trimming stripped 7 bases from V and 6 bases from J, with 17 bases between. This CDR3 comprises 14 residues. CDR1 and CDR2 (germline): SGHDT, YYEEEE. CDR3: CASGRALLVNEQFF. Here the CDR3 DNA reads TGTGCCAGCGGAAGGGCCCTTTTGGTCAATGAGCAGTTCTTC.

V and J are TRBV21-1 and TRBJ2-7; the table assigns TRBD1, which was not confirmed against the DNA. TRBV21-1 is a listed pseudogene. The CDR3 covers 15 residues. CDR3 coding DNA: TGTGCCAGCAGCAAAGGGCAGGGGGGCTCCTACGAGCAGTACTTC. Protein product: CASSKGQGGSYEQYF.

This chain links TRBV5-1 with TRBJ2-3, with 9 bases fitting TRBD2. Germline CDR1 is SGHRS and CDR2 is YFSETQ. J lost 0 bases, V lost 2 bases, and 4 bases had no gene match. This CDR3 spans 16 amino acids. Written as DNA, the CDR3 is TGCGCCAGCAGCTTTTCGACTAGCGGAAGCACAGATACGCAGTATTTT. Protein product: CASSFSTSGSTDTQYF.

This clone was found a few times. The DNA for the CDR3 is TGTGCCAGCAGCTCCCTTAGACCCCTCTACAATGAGCAGTTCTTC. Protein: CASSSLRPLYNEQFF. This chain uses TRBV11-2 with TRBJ2-1; D gene ambiguous. With 4 bases removed from V and 3 bases from J, the gap between germline ends came to 13 bases. The CDR3 has 15 residues. Germline CDR1 is SGHAT and CDR2 is FQNNGV.

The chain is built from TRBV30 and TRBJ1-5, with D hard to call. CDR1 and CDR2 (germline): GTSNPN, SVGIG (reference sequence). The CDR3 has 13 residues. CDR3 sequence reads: CAFGGNSNQPQHF. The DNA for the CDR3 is TGTGCTTTCGGAGGAAATAGCAATCAGCCCCAGCATTTT.

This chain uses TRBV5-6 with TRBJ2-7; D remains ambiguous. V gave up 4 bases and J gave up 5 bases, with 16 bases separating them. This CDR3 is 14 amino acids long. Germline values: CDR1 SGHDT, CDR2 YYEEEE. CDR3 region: CASSPLGLLHEQYF. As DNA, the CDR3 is TGTGCCAGCAGCCCCCTTGGGCTCCTCCACGAGCAGTACTTC.

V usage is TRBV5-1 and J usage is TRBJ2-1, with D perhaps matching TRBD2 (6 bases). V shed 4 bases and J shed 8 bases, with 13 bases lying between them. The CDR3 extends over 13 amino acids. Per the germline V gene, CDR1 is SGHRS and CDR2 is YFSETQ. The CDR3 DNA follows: TGCGCCAGCAGCCCGTCCGGGACTGATGAGCAGTTCTTC. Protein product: CASSPSGTDEQFF.

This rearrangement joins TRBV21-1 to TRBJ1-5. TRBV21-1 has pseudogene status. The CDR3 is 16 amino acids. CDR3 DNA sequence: TGTGCCAGCAGCAAACGGCACCGCTTTCGGGATCAGCCCCAGCATTTT. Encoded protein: CASSKRHRFRDQPQHF.

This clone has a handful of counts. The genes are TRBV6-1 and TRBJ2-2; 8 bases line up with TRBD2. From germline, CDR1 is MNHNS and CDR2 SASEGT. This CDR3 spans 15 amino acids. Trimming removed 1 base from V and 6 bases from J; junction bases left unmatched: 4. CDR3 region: CASSEGSGGPGELFF. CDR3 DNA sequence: TGTGCCAGCAGTGAAGGAAGCGGGGGCCCCGGGGAGCTGTTTTTT.

In DNA form, the CDR3 reads TGTGCCAGCAGCTTAGATCAGGCCGAGCAGTACTTC. Translating gives CASSLDQAEQYF. The rearrangement joins TRBV7-2 to TRBJ2-7; no clear D. Per the germline V gene, CDR1 is SGHTA and CDR2 is FQGNSA. Trimming pared 1 base from V and 6 bases from J, leaving 7 bases between. The CDR3 contains 12 residues.